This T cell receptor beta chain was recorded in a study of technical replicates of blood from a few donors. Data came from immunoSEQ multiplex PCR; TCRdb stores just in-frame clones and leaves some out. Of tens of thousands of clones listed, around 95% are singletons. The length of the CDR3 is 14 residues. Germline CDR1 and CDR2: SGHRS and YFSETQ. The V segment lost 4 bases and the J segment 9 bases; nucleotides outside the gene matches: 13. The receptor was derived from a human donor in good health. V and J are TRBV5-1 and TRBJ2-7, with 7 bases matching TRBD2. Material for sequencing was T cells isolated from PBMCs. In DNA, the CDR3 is TGCGCCAGCAGCCCCGATCTGGGGGAGGGCCGGCAGTACTTC. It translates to CASSPDLGEGRQYF.